Following are 28 T cell receptor beta chains from one sample sequenced in a study of OX40 agonist ivuxolimab in advanced cancers. Method: immunoSEQ multiplex PCR; TCRdb's copy keeps in-frame clones and lacks some. The sample lists roughly 70,000 clones, roughly 90% seen once, with over 2.5% in the top ten. The specimen was CD4+ or CD8+ T cells sorted from blood, collected in a trial of the OX40 agonist ivuxolimab. These receptor sequences come from an adult with an advanced solid tumor such as melanoma, head and neck, liver or kidney cancer.

The chain couples TRBV7-2 to TRBJ2-5; no firm D call. The end of the DNA fits TRBJ2-7 better, so the J call may be wrong. The CDR3 contains 11 residues. Germline V gene lookup returns CDR1 SGHTA and CDR2 FQGNSA. CDR3 protein: CASRQGYEQYF. DNA of the CDR3: TGTGCCAGCAGGCAAGGCTACGAGCAGTACTTC.

The rearrangement links TRBV5-4 to TRBJ2-3; TRBD2 matches 7 bases. V trimming: 4 bases; J trimming: 3 bases; junction bases outside the gene matches: 14. The CDR3 length is 17 residues. Germline CDR1 and CDR2: SGHNT and YYREEE (reference sequence). CDR3 in amino acids: CASSQRREGMGTDTQYF. The CDR3 bases are TGTGCCAGCAGCCAGAGGAGGGAGGGGATGGGAACAGATACGCAGTATTTT.

The chain carries TRBV4-3 and TRBJ2-3; tentative D call: TRBD2 (6 bases). The germline gives CDR1 LGHNA, CDR2 YSLEER. The CDR3 runs 15 residues. V shed 1 base and J shed 5 bases, with 13 bases lying between them. The CDR3 region has the DNA TGCGCCAGCAGCCAAGTTTTCGGGGGACGAGATACGCAGTATTTT. Translated: CASSQVFGGRDTQYF.

The chain joins TRBV10-3 to TRBJ2-3; no clear D. Germline values: CDR1 ENHRY, CDR2 SYGVKD. The CDR3 extends over 14 amino acids. V lost 4 bases and J lost 0, with 8 bases in between. CDR3 sequence reads: CAISGGGSTDTQYF. CDR3 DNA: TGTGCCATCAGTGGTGGCGGCAGCACAGATACGCAGTATTTT.

The chain is built from TRBV2 and TRBJ2-4, with unresolved D. CDR1 and CDR2 (germline): SNHLY, FYNNEI. The CDR3 length is 14 residues. Trimming removed 3 bases at V and 1 base at J, with 7 bases between. CDR3 coding DNA: TGTGCCAGCAGTGAGGTGACGGCCAAAAACATTCAGTACTTC. Amino acids: CASSEVTAKNIQYF.

This clone was seen more than once but under ten times. DNA for the CDR3: TGTGCCAGCGGCGCCGGCGGCGGGAGCTTAGAGACCCAGTACTTC. Amino acids: CASGAGGGSLETQYF. J is TRBJ2-5 and V is TRBV4-2; 7 bases agree with TRBD2. The CDR3 totals 15 residues. V lost 8 bases, J lost 4 bases, and 13 bases stayed unmatched. CDR1 and CDR2 from the germline V gene are LGHNA and YNFKEQ.

The V and J genes are TRBV6-6 and TRBJ2-7; 9 positions match TRBD1. V shed 5 bases and J 3 bases; nucleotides not matched to a gene: 8. The germline CDR1 and CDR2 sequences are MNHNY and SVGAGI (reference sequence). This CDR3 spans 15 amino acids. CDR3 DNA: TGTGCCAGCAGTCCCGGGGGGACAGGGATCTACGAGCAGTACTTC. Translating it yields CASSPGGTGIYEQYF.

The V and J genes are TRBV19 and TRBJ2-2; D is tentatively TRBD1 or TRBD2 (5 bases each). In germline, CDR1 is LNHDA, CDR2 SQIVND (reference sequence). Trimming left V 2 bases short and J 4 bases short, with 14 bases between. The CDR3 extends over 16 amino acids. The DNA of the CDR3 is TGTGCCAGTAGTATATACGGGGTAGGGGTCACCGGGGAGCTGTTTTTT. Translating gives CASSIYGVGVTGELFF.

The chain joins TRBV19 to TRBJ2-7, with 10 bases fitting TRBD1. The junction had 9 bases not matched to a gene; V was cut back by 6 bases and J by 4 bases. Germline CDR1 and CDR2: LNHDA and SQIVND (reference sequence). The length of the CDR3 is 15 residues. Here the CDR3 DNA reads TGTGCCAGTAGGAGAACCGGGACAGGGGATTACGAGCAGTACTTC. Its translation: CASRRTGTGDYEQYF.

This clone turned up a few times. The chain carries TRBV5-1 and TRBJ1-2; 11 bases line up with TRBD1. The germline gives CDR1 SGHRS, CDR2 YFSETQ. With V trimmed by 5 bases and J by 0 bases, 9 bases remained unmatched. CDR3 length: 17 residues. The CDR3 protein is CASRDRDRGYTNYGYTF. In DNA, the CDR3 is TGCGCCAGCAGGGACCGGGACAGGGGGTACACTAACTATGGCTACACCTTC.

The chain uses TRBV4-1 and TRBJ2-3, with D perhaps TRBD1 or TRBD2 (5 bases each). The CDR3 is 13 amino acids. Germline V gene sequence: CDR1 MGHRA, CDR2 YSYEKL. Between the trimmed V and J ends, which lost 0 bases and 13 bases, there was a span of 14 bases. CDR3 coding DNA: TGCGCCAGCAGCCAAGATAGAACAGGAGGAAAGTATTTT. It yields the protein CASSQDRTGGKYF.

The DNA of the CDR3 is TGTGCCATCAGTGATAATGAGCGAAACACCATATATTTT. Translating it yields CAISDNERNTIYF. The chain links TRBV10-3 to TRBJ1-3, with unresolved D. The CDR3 contains 13 residues. Per germline, CDR1 ENHRY and CDR2 SYGVKD. Trimming took 3 bases from V and 5 from J, leaving 8 bases between them.

The V call is TRBV7-9, the J call TRBJ1-1; TRBD1 matches at 11 bases. The ends lost 5 bases at V and 6 bases at J; junction bases unmatched: 2. Germline V gene data show CDR1 as SEHNR and CDR2 as FQNEAQ (reference sequence). The CDR3 runs to 13 residues. In DNA form, the CDR3 reads TGTGCCAGCAGCATGGGACAGGGGGCTGAAGCTTTCTTT. It encodes CASSMGQGAEAFF.

The J gene is TRBJ1-1, the V gene TRBV19; 9 bases align to TRBD1. The germline gives CDR1 LNHDA, CDR2 SQIVND (reference sequence). There are 16 residues in the CDR3. After removal of 3 bases from V and 5 bases from J, the junction contained 10 bases not matched to a gene. In nucleotides, the CDR3 is TGTGCCAGTAGTATTCTAACAGGGGGCCCACTAACTGAAGCTTTCTTT. Translation gives CASSILTGGPLTEAFF.

This clone has only one observation. The chain is built from TRBV14 and TRBJ2-1; D possibly matches TRBD1 or TRBD2 (6 bases each). Trimming took 4 bases from V and 4 from J, leaving 14 bases between them. From germline, CDR1 is SGHDN and CDR2 FVKESK. This CDR3 has 15 amino acids. The CDR3 spells CASSLRAGHYNEQFF. CDR3 sequence (DNA): TGTGCCAGCAGCCTCCGGGCGGGACATTACAATGAGCAGTTCTTC. The full variable domain, its missing parts supplied by reference TRBV14 and TRBJ2-1, is EAGVTQFPSHSVIEKGQTVTLRCDPISGHDNLYWYRRVMGKEIKFLLHFVKESKQDESGMPNNRFLAERTGGTYSTLKVQPAELEDSGVYFCASSLRAGHYNEQFFGPGTRLTVL.

Regarding this clone: One end of the junction varies from germline; a read error may be responsible. CDR3 loop: CASRLDARLVGGELFF. CDR3 DNA: TGTGCCAGCAGATTAGATGCCAGACTCGTCGGCGGGGAGCTGTTTTTT. This sequence joins TRBV7-9 and TRBJ2-2, with unresolved D. The CDR3 is 16 amino acids. Germline V gene sequence: CDR1 SEHNR, CDR2 FQNEAQ (reference sequence).

This clone was observed many times. This rearrangement joins TRBV25-1 to TRBJ1-1, with TRBD1 as a possible D gene (5 bases). Trimming pared 6 bases from V and 0 bases from J, leaving 11 bases between. This CDR3 comprises 14 residues. Germline V gene lookup returns CDR1 MGHDK and CDR2 SYGVNS. The CDR3 nucleotides are TGTGCCAGCAGCGCGGGGGGGTTGAACACTGAAGCTTTCTTT. As protein: CASSAGGLNTEAFF.

The chain has TRBV9 and TRBJ2-1, with TRBD1 matching over 8 bases. Germline assignment: CDR1 SGDLS and CDR2 YYNGEE. The CDR3 runs 17 residues. V dropped 0 bases and J dropped 6; count of bases not matched to a gene: 11. This CDR3 is CASSVALSRGRINEQFF. DNA of the CDR3: TGTGCCAGCAGCGTAGCTTTGTCCAGGGGGCGCATCAATGAGCAGTTCTTC.

The table lists this clone with a few counts. This chain joins TRBV18 and TRBJ1-5; weak D call: TRBD1 (5 bases). The germline V gene encodes CDR1 KGHSH and CDR2 LQKENI. V was pared by 6 bases and J by 7 bases, with 16 bases between. The CDR3 runs to 14 residues. The CDR3, as DNA: TGTGCCAGCTCCCCGGGGGTTGGGAGACAGCCCCAGCATTTT. This encodes CASSPGVGRQPQHF.

The chain recombines TRBV2 with TRBJ1-1; 8 nucleotides align to TRBD1. Per the germline V gene, CDR1 is SNHLY and CDR2 is FYNNEI. The CDR3 spans 15 residues. Germline trimming cut 7 bases from V and 3 bases from J; bases unmatched to any gene: 10. This chain's CDR3 is CASNQQGVGDTEAFF. The CDR3 DNA follows: TGTGCCAGCAATCAACAGGGGGTCGGGGACACTGAAGCTTTCTTT.

This clone was observed a few times. The V and J genes are TRBV5-1 and TRBJ2-1, with TRBD2 identical over 8 bases. The CDR3 has 16 amino acids. Germline values: CDR1 SGHRS, CDR2 YFSETQ. V shed 2 bases and J 2 bases; nucleotides not matched to a gene: 6. The CDR3 DNA sequence: TGCGCCAGCAGCTTCGGTAGCGGGACCACCTACAATGAGCAGTTCTTC. Its protein product is CASSFGSGTTYNEQFF.

This clone showed up just a few times. This chain joins TRBV2 and TRBJ1-4; TRBD1 aligns across 10 bases. The V and J ends lost 6 bases and 7 bases, in that order; junction bases with no gene match: 2. Germline V gene data show CDR1 as SNHLY and CDR2 as FYNNEI. The CDR3 length is 13 residues. This CDR3 reads CASRRTGGEKLFF. As DNA, the CDR3 is TGTGCCAGCAGAAGGACAGGGGGTGAAAAACTGTTTTTT.

J is TRBJ2-3 and V is TRBV13; maybe TRBD1 (5 bases). The V and J ends lost 0 bases and 0 bases respectively, with 7 bases between them. This CDR3 spans 15 amino acids. The germline gives CDR1 PRHDT, CDR2 FYEKMQ (reference sequence). In DNA form, the CDR3 reads TGTGCCAGCAGCTTAGGATCAGGGAGCACAGATACGCAGTATTTT. This gives the protein CASSLGSGSTDTQYF.

The V and J genes are TRBV7-2 and TRBJ2-7; D remains unclear. Trimming shortened V by 2 bases and J by 1 base, and 9 bases separated the two germline ends. Germline V gives CDR1 SGHTA, CDR2 FQGNSA. The length of the CDR3 is 14 residues. The CDR3: CASSLRVESYEQYF. DNA of the CDR3: TGTGCCAGCAGCTTACGGGTCGAGTCCTACGAGCAGTACTTC.

A single count supports this clone. V is TRBV12-2 and J is TRBJ1-5. TRBV12-2 is shown as a pseudogene. The CDR3 is 15 amino acids. CDR3 nucleotides: TGTGCAAGTCGCCCGGGTGGGAGGGCAAATCAGCCCCAGCATTTT. Its translation: CASRPGGRANQPQHF.

This chain links TRBV25-1 with TRBJ2-5; TRBD2 agrees at 7 bases. The end of the DNA fits TRBJ2-7 better, so the J call may be wrong. The V gene's germline CDR1 is MGHDK and CDR2 SYGVNS. This CDR3 is built from 14 residues. This CDR3 is CASSKSGTSYEQYF. The CDR3 nucleotides are TGTGCCAGCAGTAAGAGCGGGACCTCCTACGAGCAGTACTTC.

V is TRBV11-2 and J is TRBJ1-5; no definite D call. The germline V gene encodes CDR1 SGHAT and CDR2 FQNNGV. V dropped 5 bases and J dropped 4 bases, with 18 bases sitting between them. The CDR3 has 16 amino acids. The CDR3 sequence is CASSRGRVWENQPQHF. Here the CDR3 DNA reads TGTGCCAGCAGCCGAGGACGGGTGTGGGAAAATCAGCCCCAGCATTTT.

The chain combines TRBV6-1 with TRBJ2-7; the D is unclear. Germline values: CDR1 MNHNS, CDR2 SASEGT. The CDR3 is made up of 12 amino acids. V lost 2 bases, J lost 11 bases, and 13 bases lay in between. CDR3 sequence: CASSELPSREYF. The CDR3 coding sequence is TGTGCCAGCAGTGAATTACCGTCAAGGGAGTACTTC.